This T cell receptor (beta chain) was retrieved from a study of blood T cell repertoires in COVID-19. Study background: Samples taken during acute and convalescent COVID-19 were collected in the United States, Italy and Spain.

Patients from Seattle were sampled longitudinally, starting during active infection. This clone turned up a few times. After removal of 6 bases from V and 5 bases from J, the junction contained 5 bases not matched to a gene. The CDR3 contains 13 residues. Germline loops: CDR1 SNHLY, CDR2 FYNNEI. Sequencing was performed with immunoSEQ multiplex PCR; in TCRdb, only in-frame clones are kept and a portion is missing. The sample lists a few hundred thousand clones; roughly nine tenths were seen once. The material sequenced was peripheral blood. The receptor was derived from a woman aged 60 to 75 with COVID-19, enrolled during active disease. The gene calls are TRBV2 and TRBJ1-1, with 8 nucleotides matching TRBD1. The CDR3 reads CASRAQGGTEAFF. The CDR3 DNA is TGTGCCAGCAGGGCACAGGGGGGGACTGAAGCTTTCTTT.